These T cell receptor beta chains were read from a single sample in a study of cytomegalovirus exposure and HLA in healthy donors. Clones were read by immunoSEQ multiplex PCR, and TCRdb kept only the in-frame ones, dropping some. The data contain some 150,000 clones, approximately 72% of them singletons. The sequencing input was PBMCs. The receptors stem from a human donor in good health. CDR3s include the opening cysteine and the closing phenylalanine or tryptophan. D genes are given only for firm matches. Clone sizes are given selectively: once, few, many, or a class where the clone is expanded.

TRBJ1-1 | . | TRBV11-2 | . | CASSLMTGDTEAFF | TGTGCCAGCAGCTTAATGACAGGTGACACTGAAGCTTTCTTT
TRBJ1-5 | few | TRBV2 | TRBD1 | CASSAGQGNNQPQHF | TGTGCCAGCAGTGCTGGACAGGGTAACAATCAGCCCCAGCATTTT
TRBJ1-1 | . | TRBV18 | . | CASSPEGNTEAFF | TGTGCCAGCTCCCCGGAGGGGAACACTGAAGCTTTCTTT
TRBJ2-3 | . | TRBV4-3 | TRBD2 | CASSQRSSGGATDTQYF | TGCGCCAGCAGCCAAAGGTCTAGCGGGGGGGCAACAGATACGCAGTATTTT
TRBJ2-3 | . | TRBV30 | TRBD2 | CAWQRGLAGAGDTQYF | TGTGCCTGGCAAAGAGGACTAGCGGGGGCGGGAGATACGCAGTATTTT
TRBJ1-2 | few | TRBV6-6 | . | CATRRRGYTF | TGTGCCACACGGCGGCGTGGCTACACCTTC
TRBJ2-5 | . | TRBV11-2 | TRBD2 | CASSSNPGTRGSQETQYF | TGTGCCAGCAGCTCGAATCCCGGGACTAGGGGGTCCCAAGAGACCCAGTACTTC
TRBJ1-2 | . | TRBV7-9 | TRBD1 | CASSLDRGDYGYTF | TGTGCCAGCAGCTTGGACAGGGGCGACTATGGCTACACCTTC
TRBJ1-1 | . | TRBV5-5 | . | CASSLTSRNTEAFF | TGTGCCAGCAGCTTGACGTCTAGGAACACTGAAGCTTTCTTT
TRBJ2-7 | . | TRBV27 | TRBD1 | CASSRTGGSYEQYF | TGTGCCAGCAGCCGGACAGGGGGCTCCTACGAGCAGTACTTC
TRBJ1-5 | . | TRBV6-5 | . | CASSLSRGNNQPQHF | TGTGCCAGCAGCCTCTCACGGGGTAACAATCAGCCCCAGCATTTT
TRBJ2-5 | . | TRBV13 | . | CASSLFHQGETQYF | TGTGCCAGCAGTTTATTCCACCAGGGGGAGACCCAGTACTTC